These 32 T cell receptor beta chains originate from one sample sequenced in a study of Tregs in tolerant kidney transplant recipients (dated by TCRdb to 2018 to 2020). The library was produced with the immunoSEQ multiplex PCR assay. What TCRdb holds here is the immuneACCESS table cut down to in-frame rearrangements. Part of the clones is not present; checked against another copy, under half of the missing clones reflect an unresolved V gene, and the others are unexplained. Across this sample there are 92,000 or so clones, with approximately 92% seen only once. The ten largest make up roughly 5% of the sample. The sequencing sample was made of CD8+ T cells from blood. Receptor source: a human donor in good health.

A remark on this clone: Other DNA sequences in this specimen translate into the identical CDR3. V gene TRBV5-6 combines with J gene TRBJ2-7, with D perhaps matching TRBD1 or TRBD2 (5 bases each). This CDR3 is 12 amino acids long. Germline CDR1 is SGHDT and CDR2 is YYEEEE. Deletions cut 0 bases from V and 4 bases from J, with 5 bases between. The CDR3 DNA is TGTGCCAGCAGCTTGGGGGGGTACGAGCAGTACTTC. It encodes CASSLGGYEQYF.

This chain connects TRBV6-5 to TRBJ2-3, with 10 bases aligning to TRBD2. J gave up 2 bases and V 6 bases, and 5 bases lay outside the gene matches. CDR1 MNHEY and CDR2 SVGAGI come from the germline V gene. This CDR3 is 15 amino acids long. The CDR3 sequence is CASRPGTSDTDTQYF. As DNA, the CDR3 is TGTGCCAGCAGACCCGGGACTAGCGACACAGATACGCAGTATTTT.

In this sample, this clone turned up once. CDR3 nucleotides: TGTGCCAGCAGTACTCCCTCGGGGACTGAAGCTTTCTTT. The encoded protein is CASSTPSGTEAFF. V usage is TRBV27 and J usage is TRBJ1-1; no firm D call. Germline CDR1 and CDR2: MNHEY and SMNVEV (reference sequence). The V and J ends lost 5 bases and 5 bases respectively, with 12 bases between them. The CDR3 length is 13 residues.

This sequence joins TRBV4-1 and TRBJ2-3; D may be TRBD2 (6 bases). Germline assignment: CDR1 MGHRA and CDR2 YSYEKL. There are 17 residues in the CDR3. V lost 1 base and J 3 bases, leaving 17 bases between the germline ends. The CDR3 DNA follows: TGCGCCAGCAGCCAAGGGCATGCAGGGAGGCGGACAGATACGCAGTATTTT. Translated, it gives CASSQGHAGRRTDTQYF.

The CDR3 sequence: CASSSLAGVTGELFF. CDR3 nucleotides: TGTGCCAGCAGCTCCCTAGCGGGGGTCACCGGGGAGCTGTTTTTT. This chain links TRBV11-2 with TRBJ2-2, with TRBD2 identical over 10 bases. Per germline, CDR1 SGHAT and CDR2 FQNNGV. CDR3 length: 15 residues. The J segment lost 4 bases and the V segment lost 4 bases, leaving 3 bases of the junction unmatched.

The CDR3 loop is CASSPAVSSYEQYF. CDR3 sequence (DNA): TGTGCCAGTAGTCCGGCCGTGAGCTCCTACGAGCAGTACTTC. The chain joins TRBV19 to TRBJ2-7; D unresolved. Trimming took 5 bases from V and 0 from J, leaving 11 bases between them. CDR1 and CDR2 (germline): LNHDA, SQIVND (reference sequence). CDR3 length: 14 residues.

The V call is TRBV2, the J call TRBJ2-1; 7 nucleotides align to TRBD1. There are 14 residues in the CDR3. The V and J ends lost 4 bases and 9 bases, in that order; junction bases with no gene match: 9. Germline CDR1 reads SNHLY; CDR2 reads FYNNEI. The CDR3 reads CASSVRQGMSEQFF. In DNA, the CDR3 is TGTGCCAGCAGTGTTCGACAGGGCATGAGTGAGCAGTTCTTC.

This clone was seen a single time. This chain joins TRBV7-8 and TRBJ2-1; 12 positions agree with TRBD2. The J segment lost 2 bases and the V segment lost 3 bases, leaving 8 bases of the junction unmatched. This CDR3 has 18 amino acids. In germline, CDR1 is SGHVS, CDR2 FQNEAQ. The CDR3 sequence is CASSFPSGRGGTYNEQFF. CDR3 coding DNA: TGTGCCAGCAGCTTCCCTAGCGGGAGGGGGGGGACCTACAATGAGCAGTTCTTC.

The chain is built from TRBV11-2 and TRBJ2-1, with D perhaps matching TRBD2 (6 bases). V was trimmed by 5 bases and J by 6 bases, leaving 17 bases between them. CDR1 and CDR2 from the germline V gene are SGHAT and FQNNGV. CDR3 length equals 15 residues. Written as DNA, the CDR3 is TGTGCCAGCAGCCGGGACTCCGAAGGGTCCAATGAGCAGTTCTTC. Translation gives CASSRDSEGSNEQFF. Complete variable domain (other parts from reference TRBV11-2 and TRBJ2-1): EAGVAQSPRYKIIEKRQSVAFWCNPISGHATLYWYQQILGQGPKLLIQFQNNGVVDDSQLPKDRFSAERLKGVDSTLKIQPAKLEDSAVYLCASSRDSEGSNEQFFGPGTRLTVL.

V usage is TRBV9 and J usage is TRBJ2-5, with 7 nucleotides matching TRBD1. This CDR3 spans 15 amino acids. Trimming at V came to 4 bases and at J to 5 bases, leaving 11 bases not matched to a gene. Germline loops: CDR1 SGDLS, CDR2 YYNGEE. Here the CDR3 reads CASSPWDSQMETQYF. Written as DNA, the CDR3 is TGTGCCAGCAGCCCGTGGGACAGCCAAATGGAGACCCAGTACTTC.

The sample holds one count of this clone. The CDR3 coding sequence is TGTGCCAGCAGTTACCGTGCTCCAGGGTACTACGAGCAGTACTTC. This sequence encodes CASSYRAPGYYEQYF. The V and J genes are TRBV6-5 and TRBJ2-7; possibly TRBD1 for D (5 bases). The CDR3 runs 15 residues. The germline V gene encodes CDR1 MNHEY and CDR2 SVGAGI. V was pared by 2 bases and J by 3 bases, with 14 bases between.

Here the CDR3 DNA reads TGTGCCAGCAGCTTAACCCTCCGAAACACCGGGGAGCTGTTTTTT. Amino acid sequence: CASSLTLRNTGELFF. The chain couples TRBV7-3 to TRBJ2-2; D not resolved. The CDR3 length is 15 residues. Trimming pared 0 bases from V and 2 bases from J, leaving 7 bases between. Germline values: CDR1 SGHTA, CDR2 FQGTGA.

This chain connects TRBV5-1 to TRBJ1-4, with D perhaps TRBD1 (5 bases). Trimming left V 3 bases short and J 8 bases short, with 11 bases between. The CDR3 loop spans 13 amino acids. CDR1 is SGHRS and CDR2 is YFSETQ in the germline V gene. This CDR3 reads CASSSPRGEKLFF. CDR3 DNA sequence: TGCGCCAGCAGCTCCCCCCGGGGGGAAAAACTGTTTTTT.

The rearrangement joins TRBV11-2 to TRBJ2-1; either TRBD1 or TRBD2 may fit D (5 bases each). The germline gives CDR1 SGHAT, CDR2 FQNNGV. With 0 bases removed from V and 6 bases from J, the gap between germline ends came to 18 bases. The CDR3 covers 17 residues. CDR3 sequence reads: CASSLDLGDLGINEQFF. In DNA, the CDR3 is TGTGCCAGCAGCTTAGATCTGGGGGACCTGGGAATCAATGAGCAGTTCTTC.

V and J are TRBV7-6 and TRBJ1-4, with 7 bases lining up with TRBD1. The CDR3 extends over 14 amino acids. V was pared by 5 bases and J by 5 bases, with 5 bases of the junction left unmatched. CDR1 SGHVS and CDR2 FNYEAQ come from the germline V gene. The CDR3 region has the DNA TGTGCCAGCAGCCTCGGGACAGTGAATGAAAAACTGTTTTTT. Amino acids: CASSLGTVNEKLFF.

The chain employs TRBV4-2 and TRBJ1-5; the D is unclear. Germline-derived CDR1 and CDR2 are LGHNA and YNFKEQ. The V gene lost 0 bases and the J gene lost 1 base, with 7 bases spanning the gap. This CDR3 spans 15 amino acids. The CDR3, as DNA: TGTGCCAGCAGCCAAGATGAGGAGAGCAATCAGCCCCAGCATTTT. This gives the protein CASSQDEESNQPQHF.

The CDR3 loop is CASSVQGNMDEQYF. The DNA of the CDR3 is TGTGCCAGCAGCGTACAGGGAAATATGGACGAGCAGTACTTC. The chain uses TRBV9 and TRBJ2-7; maybe TRBD1 (5 bases). V dropped 1 base and J dropped 5 bases, with 13 bases sitting between them. Germline V CDR1 and CDR2: SGDLS, YYNGEE. The CDR3 extends over 14 amino acids.

V and J are TRBV5-1 and TRBJ2-3, with 13 bases matching TRBD2. Germline lookup yields CDR1 SGHRS and CDR2 YFSETQ. The CDR3 has 16 amino acids. With 7 bases clipped from V and 0 bases from J, the junction kept 5 bases outside the gene matches. CDR3 nucleotides: TGCGCCAGCGGACGGACTAGCGGGAGTAGCACAGATACGCAGTATTTT. As protein: CASGRTSGSSTDTQYF.

This rearrangement joins TRBV18 to TRBJ2-7; D gene uncertain. Per germline, CDR1 KGHSH and CDR2 LQKENI. Trimming pared 5 bases from V and 2 bases from J, leaving 10 bases between. This CDR3 comprises 13 residues. Here the CDR3 reads CASSGEATYEQYF. DNA for the CDR3: TGTGCCAGCTCAGGGGAAGCAACCTACGAGCAGTACTTC.

The chain couples TRBV5-1 to TRBJ2-6, with no clear D. Per the germline V gene, CDR1 is SGHRS and CDR2 is YFSETQ. V dropped 2 bases and J dropped 4 bases, with 16 bases sitting between them. The CDR3 spans 17 residues. Here the CDR3 reads CASSLDEEIAGANVLTF. The CDR3 DNA reads as TGCGCCAGCAGCTTAGATGAGGAAATAGCCGGGGCCAACGTCCTGACTTTC. Supplemented by reference TRBV5-1 and TRBJ2-6, the full variable domain reads KAGVTQTPRYLIKTRGQQVTLSCSPISGHRSVSWYQQTPGQGLQFLFEYFSETQRNKGNFPGRFSGRQFSNSRSEMNVSTLELGDSALYLCASSLDEEIAGANVLTFGAGSRLTVL.

This chain connects TRBV9 to TRBJ1-1; 7 bases align to TRBD1. The V gene end was trimmed by 6 bases and the J gene end by 7 bases; junction bases not matched to a gene: 9. The length of the CDR3 is 13 residues. Germline lookup yields CDR1 SGDLS and CDR2 YYNGEE. CDR3: CASNDGQDDEAFF. CDR3 DNA: TGTGCCAGCAACGACGGACAGGATGATGAAGCTTTCTTT. Full variable domain (missing parts from reference TRBV9 and TRBJ1-1): DSGVTQTPKHLITATGQRVTLRCSPRSGDLSVYWYQQSLDQGLQFLIQYYNGEERAKGNILERFSAQQFPDLHSELNLSSLELGDSALYFCASNDGQDDEAFFGQGTRLTVV.

The CDR3 nucleotides read TGTGCCAGCAGCTACCCCCGCGGGAAGAGGTCCTACGAGCAGTACTTC. It specifies CASSYPRGKRSYEQYF. V and J are TRBV7-9 and TRBJ2-7, with a weak D call TRBD2 (6 bases). This CDR3 has 16 residues. Trimming left V 4 bases short and J 1 base short, with 17 bases between. Germline CDR1 reads SEHNR; CDR2 reads FQNEAQ (reference sequence).

The gene calls are TRBV7-8 and TRBJ2-7, with 8 bases lining up with TRBD1. Germline CDR1 reads SGHVS; CDR2 reads FQNEAQ. The trim removed 3 bases at V and 2 bases at J, leaving 3 bases unmatched. The CDR3 extends over 14 amino acids. CDR3 nucleotide sequence: TGTGCCAGCAGCTTTTGGACAGGGACCTACGAGCAGTACTTC. Translating it yields CASSFWTGTYEQYF.

The chain employs TRBV2 and TRBJ2-3, with 10 nucleotides matching TRBD2. With 8 bases clipped from V and 2 bases from J, the junction kept 1 base outside the gene matches. This CDR3 contains 13 residues. From germline, CDR1 is SNHLY and CDR2 FYNNEI. CDR3 residues: CASLAGDTDTQYF. The CDR3 nucleotides read TGTGCCAGCCTAGCGGGAGACACAGATACGCAGTATTTT.

The chain uses TRBV4-1 and TRBJ1-5, with 8 nucleotides matching TRBD1. V dropped 2 bases and J dropped 2; count of bases not matched to a gene: 5. Germline CDR1 and CDR2: MGHRA and YSYEKL. The CDR3 has 16 residues. As DNA, the CDR3 is TGCGCCAGCAGCCAATTGGGACAGGTAGGCAATCAGCCCCAGCATTTT. Protein product: CASSQLGQVGNQPQHF.

The chain recombines TRBV13 with TRBJ1-2; D remains ambiguous. The V end was cut by 2 bases, the J end by 6 bases, with 10 bases between. This CDR3 contains 13 residues. Germline V lookup: CDR1 PRHDT, CDR2 FYEKMQ (reference sequence). The DNA for the CDR3 is TGTGCCAGCAGCTTAACGATCGGGGATGGCTACACCTTC. Translated: CASSLTIGDGYTF.

CDR3 sequence (DNA): TGTGCCAGCAGCGCCGGACAGGGTTCCCCTGAAGCTTTCTTT. Protein product: CASSAGQGSPEAFF. The rearrangement links TRBV5-4 to TRBJ1-1; 8 bases agree with TRBD1. This CDR3 has 14 residues. Germline lookup yields CDR1 SGHNT and CDR2 YYREEE (reference sequence). V trimming: 4 bases; J trimming: 6 bases; junction bases outside the gene matches: 8.

This clone was observed once. J is TRBJ2-2 and V is TRBV9; TRBD2 aligns across 8 bases. The V and J ends lost 0 bases and 2 bases, in that order; junction bases with no gene match: 6. This CDR3 is built from 17 residues. CDR1 and CDR2 (germline): SGDLS, YYNGEE. The CDR3 spells CASSVVERGPNTGELFF. CDR3 in DNA: TGTGCCAGCAGCGTAGTCGAGCGGGGGCCTAACACCGGGGAGCTGTTTTTT.

This clone appeared once. The V gene is TRBV13, the J gene TRBJ2-1; 8 bases agree with TRBD1. V was clipped by 10 bases and J by 3 bases; unmatched bases: 5. Germline V gene sequence: CDR1 PRHDT, CDR2 FYEKMQ (reference sequence). The CDR3 is made up of 13 amino acids. The CDR3 sequence is CATRTGNYNEQFF. CDR3 DNA sequence: TGTGCCACCCGGACAGGGAACTACAATGAGCAGTTCTTC.

The chain couples TRBV5-4 to TRBJ2-5, with D uncertain. Germline V CDR1 and CDR2: SGHNT, YYREEE (reference sequence). This CDR3 region has 12 residues. V dropped 1 base and J dropped 5 bases, with 6 bases sitting between them. The DNA for the CDR3 is TGTGCCAGCAGCTTGTTAGGGGAGACCCAGTACTTC. This sequence encodes CASSLLGETQYF.

The chain links TRBV27 to TRBJ2-3, with 13 bases identical to TRBD2. The CDR3 covers 18 residues. Per the germline V gene, CDR1 is MNHEY and CDR2 is SMNVEV (reference sequence). The trim removed 3 bases at V and 1 base at J, leaving 7 bases unmatched. The CDR3 coding sequence is TGTGCCAGCAGTTTTATACTAGCGGGGGGGCCGGGCACAGATACGCAGTATTTT. As protein: CASSFILAGGPGTDTQYF.

The rearrangement joins TRBV7-9 to TRBJ2-2; D perhaps matches TRBD2 (6 bases). The CDR3 sequence is 14 residues long. Between the trimmed V and J ends, which lost 8 bases and 1 base, there was a span of 11 bases. CDR1 is SEHNR and CDR2 is FQNEAQ in the germline V gene (reference sequence). This CDR3 reads CASPSEMNTGELFF. The CDR3 nucleotides read TGTGCCAGCCCTAGCGAGATGAACACCGGGGAGCTGTTTTTT.